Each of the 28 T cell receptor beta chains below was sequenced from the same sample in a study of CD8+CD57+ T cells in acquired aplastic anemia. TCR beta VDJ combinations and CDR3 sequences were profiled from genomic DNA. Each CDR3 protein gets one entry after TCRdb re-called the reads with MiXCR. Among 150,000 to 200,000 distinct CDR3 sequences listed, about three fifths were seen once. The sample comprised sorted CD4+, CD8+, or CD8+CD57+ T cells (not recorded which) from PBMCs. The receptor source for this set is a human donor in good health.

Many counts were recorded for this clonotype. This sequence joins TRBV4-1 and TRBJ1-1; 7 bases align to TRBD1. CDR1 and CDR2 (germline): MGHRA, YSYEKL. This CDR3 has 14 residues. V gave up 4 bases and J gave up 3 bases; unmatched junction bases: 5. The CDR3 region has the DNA TGCGCCAGCAGCCCAGGGACAGCTTACACTGAAGCTTTCTTT. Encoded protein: CASSPGTAYTEAFF.

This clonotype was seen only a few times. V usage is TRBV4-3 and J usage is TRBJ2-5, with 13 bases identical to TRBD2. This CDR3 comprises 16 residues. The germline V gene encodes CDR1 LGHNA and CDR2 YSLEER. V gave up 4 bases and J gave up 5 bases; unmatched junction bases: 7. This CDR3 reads CASSPLTSGRWETQYF. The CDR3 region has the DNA TGCGCCAGCAGCCCCCTGACTAGCGGGAGGTGGGAGACCCAGTACTTC.

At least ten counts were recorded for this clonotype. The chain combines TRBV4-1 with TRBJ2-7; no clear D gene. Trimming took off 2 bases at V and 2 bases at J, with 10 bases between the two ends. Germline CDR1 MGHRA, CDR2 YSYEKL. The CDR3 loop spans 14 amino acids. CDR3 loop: CASSQLYGAYEQYF. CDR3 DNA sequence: TGCGCCAGCAGCCAATTGTACGGAGCCTACGAGCAGTACTTC.

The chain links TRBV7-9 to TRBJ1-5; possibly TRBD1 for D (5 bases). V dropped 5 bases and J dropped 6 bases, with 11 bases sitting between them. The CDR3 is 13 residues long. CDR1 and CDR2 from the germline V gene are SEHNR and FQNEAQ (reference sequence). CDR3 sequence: CASSQQGSQPQHF. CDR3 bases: TGTGCCAGCAGCCAGCAGGGAAGTCAGCCCCAGCATTTT.

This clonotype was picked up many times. CDR3 in DNA: TGTGCCAGCAGGGGCCTCGACAGGGTGGCCTACGAGCAGTACTTC. This translates into CASRGLDRVAYEQYF. V usage is TRBV28 and J usage is TRBJ2-7; 7 bases map to TRBD1. Trimming took 6 bases from V and 2 from J; bases not matched to a gene: 10. This CDR3 comprises 15 residues. Germline V CDR1 and CDR2: MDHEN, SYDVKM.

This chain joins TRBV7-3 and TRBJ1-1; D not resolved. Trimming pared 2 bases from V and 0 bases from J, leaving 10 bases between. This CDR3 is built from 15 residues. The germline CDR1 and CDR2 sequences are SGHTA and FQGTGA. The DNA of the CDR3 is TGTGCCAGCAGCTTAGTTGTTGGCTTGAACACTGAAGCTTTCTTT. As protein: CASSLVVGLNTEAFF.

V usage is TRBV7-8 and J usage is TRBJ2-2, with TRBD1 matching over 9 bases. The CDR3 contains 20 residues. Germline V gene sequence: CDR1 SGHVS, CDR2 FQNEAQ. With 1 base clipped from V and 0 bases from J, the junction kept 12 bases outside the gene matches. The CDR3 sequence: CASSLVWGTGTRSNTGELFF. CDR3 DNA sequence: TGTGCCAGCAGCTTAGTTTGGGGGACAGGGACCCGATCGAACACCGGGGAGCTGTTTTTT. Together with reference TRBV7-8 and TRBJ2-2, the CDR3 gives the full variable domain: GAGVSQSPRYKVAKRGQDVALRCDPISGHVSLFWYQQALGQGPEFLTYFQNEAQLDKSGLPSDRFFAERPEGSVSTLKIQRTQQEDSAVYLCASSLVWGTGTRSNTGELFFGEGSRLTVL.

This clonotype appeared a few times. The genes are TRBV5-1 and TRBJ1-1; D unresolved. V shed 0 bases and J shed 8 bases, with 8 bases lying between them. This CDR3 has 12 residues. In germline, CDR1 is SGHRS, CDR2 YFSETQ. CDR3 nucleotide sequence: TGCGCCAGCAGCTTGGTGGCAGGCGAAGCTTTCTTT. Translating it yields CASSLVAGEAFF.

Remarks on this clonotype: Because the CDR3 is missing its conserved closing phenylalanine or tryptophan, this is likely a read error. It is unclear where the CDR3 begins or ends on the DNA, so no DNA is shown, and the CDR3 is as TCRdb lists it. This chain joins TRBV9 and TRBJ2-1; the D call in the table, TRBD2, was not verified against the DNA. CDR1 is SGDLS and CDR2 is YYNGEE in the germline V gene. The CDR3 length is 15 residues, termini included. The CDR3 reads CASSATSAGDNEQLL.

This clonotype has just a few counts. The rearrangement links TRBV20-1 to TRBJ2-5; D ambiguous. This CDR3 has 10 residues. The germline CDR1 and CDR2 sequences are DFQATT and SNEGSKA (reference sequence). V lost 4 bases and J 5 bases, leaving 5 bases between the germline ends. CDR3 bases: TGCAGTGCTACCGGGGAGACCCAGTACTTC. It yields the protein CSATGETQYF.

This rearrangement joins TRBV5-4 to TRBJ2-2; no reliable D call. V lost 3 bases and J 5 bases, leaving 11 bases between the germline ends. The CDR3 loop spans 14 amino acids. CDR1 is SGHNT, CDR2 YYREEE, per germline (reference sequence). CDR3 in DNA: TGTGCCAGCAGCTCCACGGTGGGAACCGGGGAGCTGTTTTTT. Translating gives CASSSTVGTGELFF. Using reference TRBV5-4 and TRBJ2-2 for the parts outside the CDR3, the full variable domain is ETGVTQSPTHLIKTRGQQVTLRCSSQSGHNTVSWYQQALGQGPQFIFQYYREEENGRGNFPPRFSGLQFPNYSSELNVNALELDDSALYLCASSSTVGTGELFFGEGSRLTVL.

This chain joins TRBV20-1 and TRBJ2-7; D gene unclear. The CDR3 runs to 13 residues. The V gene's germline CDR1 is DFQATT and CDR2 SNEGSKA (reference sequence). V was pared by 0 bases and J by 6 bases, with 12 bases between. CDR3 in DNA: TGCAGTGCTAGAGAAATCTCTAGAATCGAGCAGTACTTC. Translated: CSAREISRIEQYF.

Written as DNA, the CDR3 is TGTGCCAGTAGAAAGACTAGCGGGAGTTACGAGCAGTACTTC. Its translation: CASRKTSGSYEQYF. The gene calls are TRBV7-2 and TRBJ2-7; 12 positions match TRBD2. Germline lookup yields CDR1 SGHTA and CDR2 FQGNSA. The V and J ends lost 9 bases and 4 bases, in that order; junction bases with no gene match: 7. This CDR3 contains 14 residues. Variable domain in full (rest from reference TRBV7-2 and TRBJ2-7): GAGVSQSPSNKVTEKGKDVELRCDPISGHTALYWYRQSLGQGLEFLIYFQGNSAPDKSGLPSDRFSAERTGGSVSTLTIQRTQQEDSAVYLCASRKTSGSYEQYFGPGTRLTVT.

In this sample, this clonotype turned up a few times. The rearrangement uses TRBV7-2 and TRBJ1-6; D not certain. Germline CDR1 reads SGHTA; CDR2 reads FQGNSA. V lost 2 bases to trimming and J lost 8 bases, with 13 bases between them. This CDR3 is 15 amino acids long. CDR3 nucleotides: TGTGCCAGCAGCTTAAACCCTTCGGCGGATTCACCCCTCCACTTT. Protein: CASSLNPSADSPLHF. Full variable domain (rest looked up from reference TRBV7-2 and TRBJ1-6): GAGVSQSPSNKVTEKGKDVELRCDPISGHTALYWYRQSLGQGLEFLIYFQGNSAPDKSGLPSDRFSAERTGGSVSTLTIQRTQQEDSAVYLCASSLNPSADSPLHFGNGTRLTVT.

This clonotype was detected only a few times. The CDR3 is CASSPSGDTQYF. The CDR3 DNA follows: TGTGCCAGCAGCCCCTCCGGCGATACGCAGTATTTT. This chain uses TRBV7-6 with TRBJ2-3; D remains unclear. V dropped 5 bases and J dropped 6 bases, with 9 bases sitting between them. Germline values: CDR1 SGHVS, CDR2 FNYEAQ. The length of the CDR3 is 12 residues. Supplemented by reference TRBV7-6 and TRBJ2-3, the full variable domain reads GAGVSQSPRYKVTKRGQDVALRCDPISGHVSLYWYRQALGQGPEFLTYFNYEAQQDKSGLPNDRFSAERPEGSISTLTIQRTEQRDSAMYRCASSPSGDTQYFGPGTRLTVL.

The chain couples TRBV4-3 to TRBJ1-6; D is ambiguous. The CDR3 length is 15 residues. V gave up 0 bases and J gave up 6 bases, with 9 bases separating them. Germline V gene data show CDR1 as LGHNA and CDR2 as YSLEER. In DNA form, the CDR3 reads TGCGCCAGCAGCCAAGACACGGGTCTTAATTCACCCCTCCACTTT. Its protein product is CASSQDTGLNSPLHF.

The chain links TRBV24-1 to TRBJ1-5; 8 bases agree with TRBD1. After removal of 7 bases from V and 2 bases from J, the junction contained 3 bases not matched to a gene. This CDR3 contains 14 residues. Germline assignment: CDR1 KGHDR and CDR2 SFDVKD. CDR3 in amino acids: CATSPDRGNQPQHF. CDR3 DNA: TGTGCCACCAGCCCGGACAGGGGCAATCAGCCCCAGCATTTT.

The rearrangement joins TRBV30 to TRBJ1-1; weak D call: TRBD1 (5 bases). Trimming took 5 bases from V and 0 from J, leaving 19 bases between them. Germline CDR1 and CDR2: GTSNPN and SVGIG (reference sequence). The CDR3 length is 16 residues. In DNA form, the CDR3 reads TGTGCCTGGTGGGGTATCTTCAGGGTAATGAACACTGAAGCTTTCTTT. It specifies CAWWGIFRVMNTEAFF.

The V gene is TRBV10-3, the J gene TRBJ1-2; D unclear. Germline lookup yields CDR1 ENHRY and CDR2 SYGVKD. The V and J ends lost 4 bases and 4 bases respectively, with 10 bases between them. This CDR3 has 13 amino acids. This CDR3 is CAISVEQFYGYTF. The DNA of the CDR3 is TGTGCCATCAGTGTAGAACAGTTCTATGGCTACACCTTC.

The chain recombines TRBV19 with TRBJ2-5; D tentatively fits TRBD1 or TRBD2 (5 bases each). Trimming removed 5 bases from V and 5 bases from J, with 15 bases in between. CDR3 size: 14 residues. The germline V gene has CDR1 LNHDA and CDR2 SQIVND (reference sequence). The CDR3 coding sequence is TGTGCCAGTAGTGGCCAGGGAGCGTGGGAGACCCAGTACTTC. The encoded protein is CASSGQGAWETQYF.

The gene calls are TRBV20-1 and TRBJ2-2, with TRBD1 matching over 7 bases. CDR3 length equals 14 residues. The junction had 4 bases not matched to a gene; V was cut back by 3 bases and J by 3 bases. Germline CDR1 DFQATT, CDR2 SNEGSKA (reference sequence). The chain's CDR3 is CSARLTGDTGELFF. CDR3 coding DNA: TGCAGTGCTAGGTTAACAGGGGACACCGGGGAGCTGTTTTTT.

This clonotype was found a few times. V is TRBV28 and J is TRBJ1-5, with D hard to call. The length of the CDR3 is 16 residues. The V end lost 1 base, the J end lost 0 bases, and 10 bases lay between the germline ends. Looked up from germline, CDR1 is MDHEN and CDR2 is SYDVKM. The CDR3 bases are TGTGCCAGCAGTTTATTGAGCCCGCTTAGCAATCAGCCCCAGCATTTT. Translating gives CASSLLSPLSNQPQHF. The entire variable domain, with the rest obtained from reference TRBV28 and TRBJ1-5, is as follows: DVKVTQSSRYLVKRTGEKVFLECVQDMDHENMFWYRQDPGLGLRLIYFSYDVKMKEKGDIPEGYSVSREKKERFSLILESASTNQTSMYLCASSLLSPLSNQPQHFGDGTRLSIL.

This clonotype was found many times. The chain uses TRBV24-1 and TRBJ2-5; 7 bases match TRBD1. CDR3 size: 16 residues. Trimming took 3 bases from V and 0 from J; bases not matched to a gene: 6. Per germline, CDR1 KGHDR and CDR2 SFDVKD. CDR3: CATSDLKTGNQETQYF. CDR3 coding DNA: TGTGCCACCAGTGATCTAAAGACAGGGAACCAAGAGACCCAGTACTTC.

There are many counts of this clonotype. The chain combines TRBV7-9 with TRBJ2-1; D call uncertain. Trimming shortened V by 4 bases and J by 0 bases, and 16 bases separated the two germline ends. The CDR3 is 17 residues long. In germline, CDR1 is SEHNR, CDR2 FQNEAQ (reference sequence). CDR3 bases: TGTGCCAGCAGCTCCAGAGTGGCGCCAATCTCCTACAATGAGCAGTTCTTC. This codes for CASSSRVAPISYNEQFF.

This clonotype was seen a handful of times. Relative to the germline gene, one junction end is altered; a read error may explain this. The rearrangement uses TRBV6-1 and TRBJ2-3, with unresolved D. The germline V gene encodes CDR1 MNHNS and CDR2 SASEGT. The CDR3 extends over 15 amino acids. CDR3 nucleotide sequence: TGTGCCATCAGTGAGCCCTCCGGAGCCACAGATACGCAGTATTTT. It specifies CAISEPSGATDTQYF.

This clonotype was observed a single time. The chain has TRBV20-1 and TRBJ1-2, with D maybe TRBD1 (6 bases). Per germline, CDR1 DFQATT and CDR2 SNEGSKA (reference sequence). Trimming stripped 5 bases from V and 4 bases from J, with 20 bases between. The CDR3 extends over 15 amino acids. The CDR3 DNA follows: TGCAGTGCTGCAAATCCCCGGACAGACCCCTATGGCTACACCTTC. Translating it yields CSAANPRTDPYGYTF.

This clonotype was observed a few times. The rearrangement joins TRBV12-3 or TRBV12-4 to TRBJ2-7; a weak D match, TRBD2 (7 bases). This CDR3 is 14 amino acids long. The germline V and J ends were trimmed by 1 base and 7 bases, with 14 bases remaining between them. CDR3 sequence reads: CASSLGTGRGEQYF. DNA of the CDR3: TGTGCCAGCAGTTTAGGCACAGGGAGGGGGGAGCAGTACTTC.

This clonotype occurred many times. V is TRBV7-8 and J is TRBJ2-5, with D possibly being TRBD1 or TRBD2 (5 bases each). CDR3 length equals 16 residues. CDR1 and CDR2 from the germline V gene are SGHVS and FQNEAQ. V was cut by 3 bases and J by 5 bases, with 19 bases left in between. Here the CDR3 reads CASSFGFGAPDETQYF. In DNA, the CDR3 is TGTGCCAGCAGCTTCGGTTTCGGGGCGCCGGACGAGACCCAGTACTTC.